The 23 T cell receptor beta chains presented below share a single source sample, sequenced in a study of beta chain features in type 1 diabetes. Expressed TCRB transcripts were sequenced because the isolated RNA had all been reverse transcribed beforehand. Clones were sequenced by immunoSEQ multiplex PCR, and TCRdb holds only the in-frame ones, with some missing. This table holds roughly 150,000 clones, more than 9.5% found once. The sample consisted of central memory CD4+ T cells from blood. The receptors originated from a man between 18 and 29 years old in good health.

This clone was picked up a small number of times. V usage is TRBV6-5 and J usage is TRBJ2-1; the D is unclear. V lost 2 bases, J lost 9 bases, and 11 bases lay in between. Germline CDR1 is MNHEY and CDR2 is SVGAGI. The CDR3 totals 13 residues. The CDR3 region is CASSYSFTREQFF. The CDR3, as DNA: TGTGCCAGCAGTTACAGCTTTACTCGTGAGCAGTTCTTC.

The rearrangement uses TRBV7-9 and TRBJ2-3; possible D gene TRBD1, 6 bases. The CDR3 extends over 15 amino acids. The germline V gene has CDR1 SEHNR and CDR2 FQNEAQ (reference sequence). Trimming left V 0 bases short and J 5 bases short, with 12 bases between. The CDR3 nucleotides are TGTGCCAGCAGCTTAGCCACAGGGTCGGGAGATACGCAGTATTTT. Its translation is CASSLATGSGDTQYF. The full variable domain, in which reference TRBV7-9 and TRBJ2-3 provide the parts outside the CDR3, is DTGVSQNPRHKITKRGQNVTFRCDPISEHNRLYWYRQTLGQGPEFLTYFQNEAQLEKSRLLSDRFSAERPKGSFSTLEIQRTEQGDSAMYLCASSLATGSGDTQYFGPGTRLTVL.

The chain employs TRBV5-4 and TRBJ2-7; 8 positions agree with TRBD1. V dropped 3 bases and J dropped 7; count of bases not matched to a gene: 9. The length of the CDR3 is 14 residues. Germline V gene data show CDR1 as SGHNT and CDR2 as YYREEE (reference sequence). CDR3: CASSYRDRPGEQYF. CDR3 coding DNA: TGTGCCAGCAGCTACCGGGACAGGCCTGGGGAGCAGTACTTC. Full variable domain (missing parts from reference TRBV5-4 and TRBJ2-7): ETGVTQSPTHLIKTRGQQVTLRCSSQSGHNTVSWYQQALGQGPQFIFQYYREEENGRGNFPPRFSGLQFPNYSSELNVNALELDDSALYLCASSYRDRPGEQYFGPGTRLTVT.

This chain links TRBV18 with TRBJ2-5; 7 nucleotides line up with TRBD2. The J call is doubtful: the DNA matches TRBJ2-7 better. The germline gives CDR1 KGHSH, CDR2 LQKENI. This CDR3 comprises 15 residues. CDR3 nucleotides: TGTGCCAGCTCACCACCGGGACTACTCGCCTACGAGCAGTACTTC. It codes for CASSPPGLLAYEQYF.

This clone was detected only a few times. The rearrangement uses TRBV27 and TRBJ2-1; 9 positions agree with TRBD1. The V gene's germline CDR1 is MNHEY and CDR2 SMNVEV (reference sequence). Trimming removed 5 bases from V and 5 bases from J; junction bases left unmatched: 13. The CDR3 is 17 amino acids. This CDR3 reads CASSDTGGGPNHNEQFF. CDR3 DNA sequence: TGTGCCAGCAGTGACACAGGGGGCGGGCCTAACCACAATGAGCAGTTCTTC.

This sequence joins TRBV30 and TRBJ1-2; D call uncertain. The V and J ends lost 0 bases and 12 bases respectively, with 11 bases between them. Germline assignment: CDR1 GTSNPN and CDR2 SVGIG (reference sequence). The CDR3 consists of 11 residues. As DNA, the CDR3 is TGTGCCTGGAGTGTATCCTCACCTAACACCTTC. Translating gives CAWSVSSPNTF.

The chain has TRBV19 and TRBJ1-2; no firm D call. Germline-derived CDR1 and CDR2 are LNHDA and SQIVND (reference sequence). The CDR3 contains 14 residues. Trimming pared 7 bases from V and 8 bases from J, leaving 20 bases between. CDR3 DNA: TGTGCCAGTACTACACACGCCGCCGGACGGGGCTACACCTTC. The encoded protein is CASTTHAAGRGYTF.

This clone turned up a few times. This rearrangement joins TRBV7-6 to TRBJ2-7, with D tentatively TRBD2 (6 bases). In germline, CDR1 is SGHVS, CDR2 FNYEAQ. There are 13 residues in the CDR3. The V and J ends lost 8 bases and 2 bases respectively, with 13 bases between them. The CDR3 bases are TGTGCCAGCTCGGCGGGGCTTCCCTACGAGCAGTACTTC. This gives the protein CASSAGLPYEQYF.

V usage is TRBV10-3 and J usage is TRBJ1-5, with D unclear. The germline gives CDR1 ENHRY, CDR2 SYGVKD. This CDR3 spans 13 amino acids. Trimming pared 5 bases from V and 3 bases from J, leaving 8 bases between. DNA for the CDR3: TGTGCCATCAGTCCCCAGGACAATCAGCCCCAGCATTTT. Amino acids: CAISPQDNQPQHF.

This clone came up a few times. The chain is built from TRBV4-1 and TRBJ1-5; D is undetermined. The CDR3 sequence is 13 residues long. V lost 0 bases and J lost 11, with 11 bases in between. Germline assignment: CDR1 MGHRA and CDR2 YSYEKL. CDR3: CASSQDRSRSQHF. CDR3 sequence (DNA): TGCGCCAGCAGCCAAGACAGAAGCAGGTCCCAGCATTTT.

The chain employs TRBV28 and TRBJ2-2; tentatively, D is TRBD1 (6 bases). The germline V gene has CDR1 MDHEN and CDR2 SYDVKM. Trimming shortened V by 3 bases and J by 7 bases, and 18 bases separated the two germline ends. CDR3 length: 16 amino acids. This CDR3 is CASSLRSGVLGGELFF. Written as DNA, the CDR3 is TGTGCCAGCAGTTTGAGGTCAGGGGTATTAGGCGGGGAGCTGTTTTTT.

This clone was picked up a small number of times. The chain is built from TRBV7-9 and TRBJ2-5, with 11 bases that match TRBD2. Looked up from germline, CDR1 is SEHNR and CDR2 is FQNEAQ (reference sequence). The CDR3 extends over 18 amino acids. The V and J ends lost 4 bases and 5 bases, in that order; junction bases with no gene match: 15. The chain's CDR3 is CASSSPLGLAGGDETQYF. DNA of the CDR3: TGTGCCAGCAGCTCCCCGCTGGGATTAGCGGGAGGGGATGAGACCCAGTACTTC. The full variable domain, completed using reference TRBV7-9 and TRBJ2-5, is DTGVSQNPRHKITKRGQNVTFRCDPISEHNRLYWYRQTLGQGPEFLTYFQNEAQLEKSRLLSDRFSAERPKGSFSTLEIQRTEQGDSAMYLCASSSPLGLAGGDETQYFGPGTRLLVL.

CDR3 coding DNA: TGCAGCGTCCAGGACACGGGCAATCAGCCCCAGCATTTT. It encodes CSVQDTGNQPQHF. V usage is TRBV29-1 and J usage is TRBJ1-5; a weak D match, TRBD1 (5 bases). The CDR3 is 13 residues long. Looked up from germline, CDR1 is SQVTM and CDR2 is ANQGSEA. Trimming shortened V by 6 bases and J by 2 bases, and 11 bases separated the two germline ends. The whole variable domain, remainder taken from reference TRBV29-1 and TRBJ1-5, is SAVISQKPSRDICQRGTSLTIQCQVDSQVTMMFWYRQQPGQSLTLIATANQGSEATYESGFVIDKFPISRPNLTFSTLTVSNMSPEDSSIYLCSVQDTGNQPQHFGDGTRLSIL.

This clone was recorded a few times. V is TRBV7-6 and J is TRBJ1-6, with unresolved D. The CDR3 is 15 residues long. The V gene's germline CDR1 is SGHVS and CDR2 FNYEAQ. Trimming took off 5 bases at V and 7 bases at J, with 15 bases between the two ends. CDR3 region: CASSGDTFFNSPLHF. Written as DNA, the CDR3 is TGTGCCAGCAGCGGAGACACCTTTTTCAATTCACCCCTCCACTTT.

The V gene is TRBV29-1, the J gene TRBJ1-2, with D maybe TRBD1 (5 bases). V was cut by 4 bases and J by 0 bases, with 9 bases left in between. This CDR3 is 13 amino acids long. The germline CDR1 and CDR2 sequences are SQVTM and ANQGSEA. For the CDR3, the DNA is TGCAGCGTTGGCAGGGAGGCTAACTATGGCTACACCTTC. Protein product: CSVGREANYGYTF.

This clone occurred a few times. This chain uses TRBV5-1 with TRBJ1-5; 9 bases agree with TRBD1. J lost 4 bases, V lost 1 base, and 3 bases had no gene match. Germline CDR1 SGHRS, CDR2 YFSETQ. The CDR3 is made up of 15 amino acids. The CDR3 coding sequence is TGCGCCAGCAGCTTGACAGGGGGCCTAAATCAGCCCCAGCATTTT. Amino acid sequence: CASSLTGGLNQPQHF.

With regard to this clone: This may be a read error: a much more frequent sequence differs by one nucleotide. Other nucleotide sequences from this sample produce the same CDR3. The chain combines TRBV7-2 with TRBJ1-2; D is unresolved. Between the trimmed V and J ends, which lost 5 bases and 2 bases, there was a span of 3 bases. Germline values: CDR1 SGHTA, CDR2 FQGNSA. This CDR3 spans 11 amino acids. This CDR3 reads CASSANYGYTF. As DNA, the CDR3 is TGTGCCAGCAGCGCGAACTATGGCTACACCTTC.

This clone was observed a few times. The chain employs TRBV5-6 and TRBJ1-2, with D possibly matching TRBD1 (5 bases). This CDR3 spans 15 amino acids. V was shortened by 4 bases and J by 1 base, with 14 bases between the two germline ends. Germline lookup yields CDR1 SGHDT and CDR2 YYEEEE. This CDR3 is CASSPIYRNNYGYTF. The CDR3 DNA follows: TGTGCCAGCAGCCCGATCTACAGGAATAACTATGGCTACACCTTC.

This clone was counted a few times. J is TRBJ2-3 and V is TRBV27, with 9 bases aligning to TRBD2. Looked up from germline, CDR1 is MNHEY and CDR2 is SMNVEV (reference sequence). V shed 3 bases, J shed 3 bases, and the junction held 4 bases outside the gene matches. The CDR3 is 15 residues long. The CDR3 nucleotides read TGTGCCAGCAGTTTTGAGCGGGAGGTGACAGATACGCAGTATTTT. This codes for CASSFEREVTDTQYF.

This clone was counted ten times or more. This rearrangement joins TRBV28 to TRBJ2-1; 8 bases are shared with TRBD1. After removal of 6 bases from V and 0 bases from J, the junction contained 7 bases not matched to a gene. The CDR3 loop spans 16 amino acids. Germline V gene lookup returns CDR1 MDHEN and CDR2 SYDVKM. CDR3 coding DNA: TGTGCCAGCAGCCGACGGACAGGGAGCTCCTACAATGAGCAGTTCTTC. Translated: CASSRRTGSSYNEQFF.

The genes are TRBV5-1 and TRBJ2-7, with 12 positions matching TRBD2. The V gene end was trimmed by 4 bases and the J gene end by 5 bases; junction bases not matched to a gene: 4. The CDR3 loop spans 14 amino acids. Germline CDR1 and CDR2: SGHRS and YFSETQ. CDR3 in amino acids: CASSATSGGDEQYF. The CDR3 coding sequence is TGCGCCAGCAGCGCGACTAGCGGGGGTGACGAGCAGTACTTC.

This clone has more than one count but fewer than ten. J is TRBJ2-5 and V is TRBV15; D ambiguous. The CDR3 has 13 residues. V dropped 2 bases and J dropped 1 base, with 5 bases sitting between them. Germline-derived CDR1 and CDR2 are LNHNV and YYDKDF (reference sequence). The DNA for the CDR3 is TGTGCCACCAGCAGACGGACCCAAGAGACCCAGTACTTC. Its protein is CATSRRTQETQYF.

The V call is TRBV5-6, the J call TRBJ2-3; tentative D call: TRBD2 (6 bases). V dropped 1 base and J dropped 6 bases, with 12 bases sitting between them. Germline V gives CDR1 SGHDT, CDR2 YYEEEE. The CDR3 has 14 amino acids. CDR3 sequence (DNA): TGTGCCAGCAGCTTGCTAGCGCCGGAGGATACGCAGTATTTT. This gives the protein CASSLLAPEDTQYF.